One and the same sample provided the 13 T cell receptor beta chains below, sequenced in a study of T cell responses to AZD1222 COVID-19 vaccine. Sequenced by immunoSEQ multiplex PCR; TCRdb stores in-frame clones only, minus some. The sample has 150,000 or so clones; roughly nine tenths are singletons. Sequencing used peripheral blood, obtained on day 0 of AZD1222 vaccination. These receptors came from an adult in good health.

The gene calls are TRBV7-9 and TRBJ2-5; 8 bases agree with TRBD1. Losses at the gene ends were 1 base for V and 5 bases for J; bases not matched to a gene: 6. Per germline, CDR1 SEHNR and CDR2 FQNEAQ (reference sequence). The CDR3 covers 15 residues. CDR3 in amino acids: CASSLGPGGIETQYF. The DNA of the CDR3 is TGTGCCAGCAGCTTAGGCCCAGGGGGCATCGAGACCCAGTACTTC.

This chain's CDR3 is CASSIVGSGDYNEQFF. CDR3 bases: TGTGCCAGTAGTATAGTGGGTAGCGGGGACTACAATGAGCAGTTCTTC. V is TRBV19 and J is TRBJ2-1, with 8 bases lining up with TRBD2. This CDR3 is 16 amino acids long. In germline, CDR1 is LNHDA, CDR2 SQIVND (reference sequence). V shed 1 base and J 3 bases; nucleotides not matched to a gene: 5.

The rearrangement joins TRBV7-9 to TRBJ2-1, with a tentative D call TRBD2 (5 bases). V lost 5 bases, J lost 9 bases, and 14 bases lay in between. This CDR3 contains 13 residues. CDR1 SEHNR and CDR2 FQNEAQ come from the germline V gene (reference sequence). As DNA, the CDR3 is TGTGCCAGCAGCCGGGCCGTCGAGGGTGAGCAGTTCTTC. Residues: CASSRAVEGEQFF. The whole variable domain, filled in from reference TRBV7-9 and TRBJ2-1, reads DTGVSQNPRHKITKRGQNVTFRCDPISEHNRLYWYRQTLGQGPEFLTYFQNEAQLEKSRLLSDRFSAERPKGSFSTLEIQRTEQGDSAMYLCASSRAVEGEQFFGPGTRLTVL.

This rearrangement joins TRBV19 to TRBJ1-5; D gene unclear. V was cut by 7 bases and J by 6 bases, with 19 bases left in between. The CDR3 runs 15 residues. Looked up from germline, CDR1 is LNHDA and CDR2 is SQIVND (reference sequence). The CDR3 spells CASTTDGEGGQPQHF. The DNA of the CDR3 is TGTGCCAGTACCACCGATGGGGAGGGTGGTCAGCCCCAGCATTTT.

The rearrangement joins TRBV10-1 to TRBJ1-1, with a tentative D call TRBD1 (5 bases). Germline lookup yields CDR1 WNHNN and CDR2 SYGVQD (reference sequence). V gave up 6 bases and J gave up 2 bases, with 16 bases separating them. The CDR3 spans 15 residues. The CDR3 region has the DNA TGCGCCAGCAGCGAAATAAGGGGCCCAAACACTGAAGCTTTCTTT. Its translation: CASSEIRGPNTEAFF.

The J gene is TRBJ2-5, the V gene TRBV27; D unclear. Looked up from germline, CDR1 is MNHEY and CDR2 is SMNVEV (reference sequence). V was trimmed by 4 bases and J by 2 bases, leaving 14 bases between them. The CDR3 is 15 residues long. The CDR3 DNA reads TGTGCCAGCAGTTCCAATGGACCAGGACAAGAGACCCAGTACTTC. As protein: CASSSNGPGQETQYF.

The V and J genes are TRBV7-9 and TRBJ1-5; 12 positions agree with TRBD1. With V trimmed by 5 bases and J by 6 bases, 11 bases remained unmatched. Germline V CDR1 and CDR2: SEHNR, FQNEAQ (reference sequence). The CDR3 is 17 residues long. CDR3 DNA sequence: TGTGCCAGCAGCCAGACGGGACAGGGGGCGGTGGGTCAGCCCCAGCATTTT. It specifies CASSQTGQGAVGQPQHF.

The gene calls are TRBV28 and TRBJ1-3, with D perhaps TRBD1 (5 bases). The CDR3 runs to 16 residues. The germline V gene encodes CDR1 MDHEN and CDR2 SYDVKM. The V end was cut by 3 bases, the J end by 2 bases, with 14 bases between. The CDR3 spells CASSFPGGRTGNTIYF. Written as DNA, the CDR3 is TGTGCCAGCAGTTTTCCGGGGGGGAGAACTGGAAACACCATATATTTT. The entire variable domain, with the rest obtained from reference TRBV28 and TRBJ1-3, is as follows: DVKVTQSSRYLVKRTGEKVFLECVQDMDHENMFWYRQDPGLGLRLIYFSYDVKMKEKGDIPEGYSVSREKKERFSLILESASTNQTSMYLCASSFPGGRTGNTIYFGEGSWLTVV.

The chain employs TRBV24-1 and TRBJ2-2; D gene ambiguous. Per germline, CDR1 KGHDR and CDR2 SFDVKD. This CDR3 has 13 amino acids. V was shortened by 8 bases and J by 2 bases, with 8 bases between the two germline ends. The CDR3 loop reads CATIDTNTGELFF. CDR3 bases: TGTGCCACCATAGACACCAACACCGGGGAGCTGTTTTTT.

The sample holds one count of this clone. The J gene is TRBJ2-6, the V gene TRBV29-1; D perhaps matches TRBD1 (6 bases). V lost 7 bases to trimming and J lost 9 bases, with 22 bases between them. This CDR3 contains 15 residues. Germline CDR1 reads SQVTM; CDR2 reads ANQGSEA. Written as DNA, the CDR3 is TGCAGCGCCGTTTTGGGGGCGCGGAATGACAACGTCCTGACTTTC. Amino acid sequence: CSAVLGARNDNVLTF.

This clone was seen a single time. V and J are TRBV19 and TRBJ1-1; D remains unclear. V lost 1 base, J lost 4 bases, and 13 bases lay in between. The germline V gene encodes CDR1 LNHDA and CDR2 SQIVND (reference sequence). This CDR3 is built from 15 residues. The CDR3 sequence is CASSIVKGRSTEAFF. In DNA form, the CDR3 reads TGTGCCAGTAGTATAGTGAAGGGTCGGAGCACTGAAGCTTTCTTT. Full variable domain (remainder filled in from reference TRBV19 and TRBJ1-1): DGGITQSPKYLFRKEGQNVTLSCEQNLNHDAMYWYRQDPGQGLRLIYYSQIVNDFQKGDIAEGYSVSREKKESFPLTVTSAQKNPTAFYLCASSIVKGRSTEAFFGQGTRLTVV.

The V gene is TRBV5-6, the J gene TRBJ2-3; D is ambiguous. Trimming left V 4 bases short and J 0 bases short, with 12 bases between. The germline CDR1 and CDR2 sequences are SGHDT and YYEEEE. The CDR3 consists of 15 residues. CDR3 in DNA: TGTGCCAGCAGCCCCTCCCCGGGTAGCACAGATACGCAGTATTTT. It encodes CASSPSPGSTDTQYF. The complete variable domain, with remaining parts taken from reference TRBV5-6 and TRBJ2-3, reads DAGVTQSPTHLIKTRGQQVTLRCSPKSGHDTVSWYQQALGQGPQFIFQYYEEEERQRGNFPDRFSGHQFPNYSSELNVNALLLGDSALYLCASSPSPGSTDTQYFGPGTRLTVL.

The CDR3 DNA reads as TGTGCCAGCAGCACCGGGACTAGCCAAGTAGAGACCCAGTACTTC. It encodes CASSTGTSQVETQYF. V gene TRBV11-2 combines with J gene TRBJ2-5, with TRBD2 matching 9 bases. The V segment lost 5 bases and the J segment 4 bases; nucleotides outside the gene matches: 8. Germline values: CDR1 SGHAT, CDR2 FQNNGV. This CDR3 has 15 residues.